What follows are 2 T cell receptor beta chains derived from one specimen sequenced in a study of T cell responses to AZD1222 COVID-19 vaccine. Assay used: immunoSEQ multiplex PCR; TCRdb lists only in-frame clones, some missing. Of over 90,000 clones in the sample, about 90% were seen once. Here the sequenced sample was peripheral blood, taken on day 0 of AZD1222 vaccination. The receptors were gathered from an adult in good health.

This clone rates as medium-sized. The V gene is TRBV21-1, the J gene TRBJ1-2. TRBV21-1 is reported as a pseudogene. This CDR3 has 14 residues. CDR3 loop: CASSKGSPRKGYTF. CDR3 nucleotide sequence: TGTGCCAGCAGCAAGGGGTCCCCTCGGAAAGGCTACACCTTC.

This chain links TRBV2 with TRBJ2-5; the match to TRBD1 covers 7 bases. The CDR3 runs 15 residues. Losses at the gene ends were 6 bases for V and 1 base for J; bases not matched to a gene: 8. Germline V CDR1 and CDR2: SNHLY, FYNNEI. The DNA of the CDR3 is TGTGCCAGCAGGAGGGACAGTCGGGTCCAAGAGACCCAGTACTTC. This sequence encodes CASRRDSRVQETQYF. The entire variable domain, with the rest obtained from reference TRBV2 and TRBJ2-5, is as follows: EPEVTQTPSHQVTQMGQEVILRCVPISNHLYFYWYRQILGQKVEFLVSFYNNEISEKSEIFDDQFSVERPDGSNFTLKIRSTKLEDSAMYFCASRRDSRVQETQYFGPGTRLLVL.